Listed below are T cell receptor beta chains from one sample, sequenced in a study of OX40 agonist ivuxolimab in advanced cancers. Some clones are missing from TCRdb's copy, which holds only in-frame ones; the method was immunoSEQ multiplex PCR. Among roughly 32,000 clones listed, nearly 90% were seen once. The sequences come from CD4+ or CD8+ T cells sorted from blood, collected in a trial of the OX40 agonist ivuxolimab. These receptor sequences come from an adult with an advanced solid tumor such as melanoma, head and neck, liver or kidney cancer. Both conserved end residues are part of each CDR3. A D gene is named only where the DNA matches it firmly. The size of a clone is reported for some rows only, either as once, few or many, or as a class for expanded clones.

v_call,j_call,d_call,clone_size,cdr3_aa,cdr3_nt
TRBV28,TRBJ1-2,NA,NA,CASSFGIYGYTF,TGTGCCAGCAGTTTCGGAATCTATGGCTACACCTTC
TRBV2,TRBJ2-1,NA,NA,CASSPDYNEQFF,TGTGCCAGCTCGCCAGACTACAATGAGCAGTTCTTC
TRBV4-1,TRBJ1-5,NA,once,CASSRGQGSNQPQHF,TGCGCCAGCAGTCGGGGGCAGGGCAGCAATCAGCCCCAGCATTTT
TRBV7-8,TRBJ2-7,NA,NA,CASSLVAPTYEQYF,TGTGCCAGCAGCTTAGTTGCACCCACCTACGAGCAGTACTTC
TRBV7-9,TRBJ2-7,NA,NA,CASSFNPGVNEQYF,TGTGCCAGCAGCTTCAATCCAGGGGTGAACGAGCAGTACTTC
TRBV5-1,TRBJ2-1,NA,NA,CASSVSTGVLAYNEQFF,TGCGCCAGCAGCGTAAGCACGGGGGTCTTAGCCTACAATGAGCAGTTCTTC
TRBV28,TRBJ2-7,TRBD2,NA,CASISAGGYEQYF,TGTGCCAGCATTTCTGCGGGGGGCTACGAGCAGTACTTC
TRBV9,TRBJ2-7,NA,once,CASSESWGSSYEQYF,TGTGCCAGCAGCGAATCCTGGGGAAGCTCCTACGAGCAGTACTTC
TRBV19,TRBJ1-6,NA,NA,CASSPEGPDSPLHF,TGTGCCAGTAGTCCCGAGGGGCCTGATTCACCCCTCCACTTT
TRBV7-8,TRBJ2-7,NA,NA,CASSRTQGHYYEQYF,TGTGCCAGCAGCCGGACCCAGGGGCATTACTACGAGCAGTACTTC
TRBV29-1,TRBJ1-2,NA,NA,CSVMDSYGYTF,TGCAGCGTGATGGACAGCTATGGCTACACCTTC
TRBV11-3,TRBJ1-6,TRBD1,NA,CASRYGQGDWGSSYNSPLHF,TGTGCCAGCAGGTACGGACAGGGGGATTGGGGGAGCTCCTATAATTCACCCCTCCACTTT
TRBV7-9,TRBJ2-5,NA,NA,CASSLKARWEAETQYF,TGTGCCAGCAGCTTAAAGGCTCGATGGGAAGCGGAGACCCAGTACTTC
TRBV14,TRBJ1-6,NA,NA,CASSQDLSSYNSPLHF,TGTGCCAGCAGCCAGGACTTGAGCTCCTATAATTCACCCCTCCACTTT
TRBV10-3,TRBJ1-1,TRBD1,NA,CAISESNRGSTEAFF,TGTGCCATCAGTGAGTCGAACAGGGGAAGCACTGAAGCTTTCTTT
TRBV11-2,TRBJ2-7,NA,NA,CASSLAGKSYEQYF,TGTGCCAGCAGCTTAGCGGGCAAGTCCTACGAGCAGTACTTC
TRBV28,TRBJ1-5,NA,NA,CASSLGSDSLRSNQPQHF,TGTGCCAGCAGTTTAGGGTCCGACAGCCTAAGGAGCAATCAGCCCCAGCATTTT
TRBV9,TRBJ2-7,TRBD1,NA,CASNSGTGGGEQYF,TGTGCCAGCAATTCCGGGACAGGGGGCGGTGAGCAGTACTTC
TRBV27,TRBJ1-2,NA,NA,CASSLTPLANYGYTF,TGTGCCAGCAGTTTAACCCCCTTAGCTAACTATGGCTACACCTTC
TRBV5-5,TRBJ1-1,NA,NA,CASSLEGSWPEAFF,TGTGCCAGCAGCTTGGAAGGTTCTTGGCCTGAAGCTTTCTTT
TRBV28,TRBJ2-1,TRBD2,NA,CASSLGTSGYNEQFF,TGTGCCAGCAGTTTAGGGACTAGCGGCTACAATGAGCAGTTCTTC
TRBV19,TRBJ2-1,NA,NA,CASSLPGAVNEQFF,TGTGCCAGTAGTCTCCCAGGAGCCGTCAATGAGCAGTTCTTC
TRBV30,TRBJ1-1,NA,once,CAWSRYRGNTEAFF,TGTGCCTGGAGTAGATATCGGGGGAACACTGAAGCTTTCTTT